The 21 T cell receptor beta chains below all came from one sample that was sequenced in a study of blood T cell repertoires in COVID-19. The repertoire was sequenced with immunoSEQ multiplex PCR; TCRdb's copy has only in-frame clones and lacks some. This sample has roughly 160,000 clones, with about 90% found just once. Sequencing was carried out using PBMCs or T cells enriched from blood (not recorded which). The receptors were sampled from a woman between 45 and 65 years old who had recovered from COVID-19.

The chain employs TRBV3-1 (or the pseudogene TRBV3-2) and TRBJ1-1; D ambiguous. Germline V lookup: CDR1 LGHDT, CDR2 YNNKEL (reference sequence). Trimming shortened V by 3 bases and J by 6 bases, and 8 bases separated the two germline ends. The CDR3 is made up of 12 amino acids. The CDR3 spells CASSHLDSEAFF. CDR3 coding DNA: TGTGCCAGCAGCCACCTTGACTCTGAAGCTTTCTTT.

The chain recombines TRBV5-1 with TRBJ2-1; 11 nucleotides agree with TRBD2. The V gene end was trimmed by 4 bases and the J gene end by 3 bases; junction bases not matched to a gene: 3. The germline CDR1 and CDR2 sequences are SGHRS and YFSETQ. CDR3 length equals 15 residues. The CDR3 spells CASSAGTSGYNEQFF. In DNA form, the CDR3 reads TGCGCCAGCAGCGCCGGGACTAGCGGCTACAATGAGCAGTTCTTC.

The rearrangement links TRBV5-1 to TRBJ2-3, with 8 bases lining up with TRBD2. The CDR3 extends over 15 amino acids. Germline trimming cut 2 bases from V and 6 bases from J; bases unmatched to any gene: 8. CDR1 SGHRS and CDR2 YFSETQ come from the germline V gene. CDR3 DNA sequence: TGCGCCAGCAGCTTCTCTAGCGGGCTAATGGATACGCAGTATTTT. Translating it yields CASSFSSGLMDTQYF.

This sequence joins TRBV27 and TRBJ2-7; the D gene is possibly TRBD1 (6 bases). Looked up from germline, CDR1 is MNHEY and CDR2 is SMNVEV (reference sequence). CDR3 length equals 16 residues. Trimming cost V 5 bases and J 4 bases, with 21 bases left between them. The CDR3 region has the DNA TGTGCCAGCAGTCTACCGATGATGGGGGCGCTTTACGAGCAGTACTTC. This sequence encodes CASSLPMMGALYEQYF.

The V and J genes are TRBV5-1 and TRBJ1-5; 10 bases are shared with TRBD1. Germline V gives CDR1 SGHRS, CDR2 YFSETQ. This CDR3 has 16 residues. After removal of 4 bases from V and 2 bases from J, the junction contained 6 bases not matched to a gene. This CDR3 reads CASSPGQGMGNQPQHF. As DNA, the CDR3 is TGCGCCAGCAGCCCGGGACAGGGGATGGGCAATCAGCCCCAGCATTTT.

J is TRBJ2-1 and V is TRBV24-1; 7 bases are a match to TRBD1. The germline V gene has CDR1 KGHDR and CDR2 SFDVKD. J lost 6 bases, V lost 0 bases, and 4 bases had no gene match. The CDR3 totals 15 residues. CDR3 residues: CATSDLTAGGNEQFF. The CDR3 DNA follows: TGTGCCACCAGTGATTTGACGGCAGGGGGCAATGAGCAGTTCTTC.

V gene TRBV7-9 combines with J gene TRBJ1-2; D remains unclear. Trimming took off 7 bases at V and 0 bases at J, with 9 bases between the two ends. CDR1 and CDR2 (germline): SEHNR, FQNEAQ (reference sequence). CDR3 size: 13 residues. CDR3 region: CASNLQSNYGYTF. The CDR3, as DNA: TGTGCCAGCAACCTTCAGTCTAACTATGGCTACACCTTC.

The chain uses TRBV11-2 and TRBJ1-5; TRBD1 is a possible D gene (5 bases). Per germline, CDR1 SGHAT and CDR2 FQNNGV. The CDR3 has 15 residues. V was clipped by 0 bases and J by 3 bases, with 9 bases between them. CDR3 sequence: CASSLDSGHNQPQHF. As DNA, the CDR3 is TGTGCCAGCAGCTTAGATTCCGGACACAATCAGCCCCAGCATTTT.

This clone was seen just once. The chain combines TRBV11-2 with TRBJ2-7; D is ambiguous. V was pared by 1 base and J by 3 bases, with 7 bases between. Germline assignment: CDR1 SGHAT and CDR2 FQNNGV. This CDR3 has 13 amino acids. DNA of the CDR3: TGTGCCAGCAGCTTAGGTCCGTTCTACGAGCAGTACTTC. Translating it yields CASSLGPFYEQYF.

V gene TRBV6-5 combines with J gene TRBJ2-4; possibly TRBD1 for D (5 bases). This CDR3 has 15 amino acids. V gave up 6 bases and J gave up 0 bases, with 12 bases separating them. The germline V gene encodes CDR1 MNHEY and CDR2 SVGAGI. CDR3 sequence (DNA): TGTGCCAGCAGCCAGCAGGGCGAAGCCAAAAACATTCAGTACTTC. Its protein is CASSQQGEAKNIQYF.

V usage is TRBV6-2 or TRBV6-3 and J usage is TRBJ1-5; the D is unclear. CDR1 is MNHEY and CDR2 is SVGEGT in the germline V gene. The CDR3 extends over 15 amino acids. The V gene lost 3 bases and the J gene lost 6 bases, with 15 bases spanning the gap. CDR3 sequence (DNA): TGTGCCAGCAGTTATAGGTCCAGGTGGGTTCAGCCCCAGCATTTT. It encodes CASSYRSRWVQPQHF.

The V call is TRBV5-1, the J call TRBJ2-1, with 8 nucleotides matching TRBD1. The germline V gene has CDR1 SGHRS and CDR2 YFSETQ. The J segment lost 0 bases and the V segment lost 3 bases, leaving 2 bases of the junction unmatched. The CDR3 runs to 15 residues. CDR3: CASSYTGGSYNEQFF. The CDR3 DNA is TGCGCCAGCAGCTATACAGGGGGCTCCTACAATGAGCAGTTCTTC.

J is TRBJ2-1 and V is TRBV7-9; 8 positions match TRBD1. The length of the CDR3 is 14 residues. CDR1 SEHNR and CDR2 FQNEAQ come from the germline V gene (reference sequence). The V segment lost 3 bases and the J segment 5 bases; nucleotides outside the gene matches: 3. In DNA form, the CDR3 reads TGTGCCAGCAGCTTGGCAGGGGGCCACAATGAGCAGTTCTTC. Protein: CASSLAGGHNEQFF.

The V gene is TRBV30, the J gene TRBJ1-2, with D possibly TRBD1 on 6 matching bases. This CDR3 is 13 amino acids long. V lost 5 bases and J 3 bases, leaving 13 bases between the germline ends. Germline-derived CDR1 and CDR2 are GTSNPN and SVGIG (reference sequence). In DNA, the CDR3 is TGTGCCTGGCAATCGACAGGATACTATGGCTACACCTTC. Translating gives CAWQSTGYYGYTF.

The V and J genes are TRBV5-1 and TRBJ2-1; D gene uncertain. Germline assignment: CDR1 SGHRS and CDR2 YFSETQ. The CDR3 length is 15 residues. V was cut by 1 base and J by 0 bases, with 8 bases left in between. The CDR3 reads CASSLSPSSYNEQFF. In DNA form, the CDR3 reads TGCGCCAGCAGCTTGAGCCCGAGCTCCTACAATGAGCAGTTCTTC.

The rearrangement joins TRBV5-1 to TRBJ1-4; a possible D gene is TRBD1 (6 bases). Germline assignment: CDR1 SGHRS and CDR2 YFSETQ. The CDR3 runs to 16 residues. Trimming shortened V by 3 bases and J by 7 bases, and 19 bases separated the two germline ends. The CDR3 reads CASSYGQWGSGEKLFF. CDR3 in DNA: TGCGCCAGCAGCTACGGACAGTGGGGGAGTGGTGAAAAACTGTTTTTT.

This chain links TRBV5-4 with TRBJ1-2; TRBD1 might be the D (6 bases). Germline-derived CDR1 and CDR2 are SGHNT and YYREEE (reference sequence). This CDR3 is 14 amino acids long. V shed 1 base and J shed 1 base, with 8 bases lying between them. The CDR3 region is CASSLLGGNYGYTF. CDR3 nucleotides: TGTGCCAGCAGCTTGTTAGGGGGTAACTATGGCTACACCTTC.

The chain links TRBV29-1 to TRBJ2-1, with a tentative D call TRBD2 (6 bases). CDR3 length: 11 residues. Germline CDR1 is SQVTM and CDR2 is ANQGSEA. V dropped 0 bases and J dropped 12 bases, with 9 bases sitting between them. The CDR3 loop reads CSVEDQEGQFF. The CDR3 DNA sequence: TGCAGCGTTGAAGATCAGGAGGGGCAGTTCTTC.

This clone was picked up one time. The chain recombines TRBV24-1 with TRBJ1-1; D remains unclear. Germline assignment: CDR1 KGHDR and CDR2 SFDVKD. The V end was cut by 4 bases, the J end by 6 bases, with 11 bases between. The CDR3 length is 13 residues. CDR3 protein: CATSERGGAEAFF. The DNA for the CDR3 is TGTGCCACCAGTGAGCGGGGAGGCGCTGAAGCTTTCTTT.

The genes are TRBV13 and TRBJ2-3; 12 bases map to TRBD2. The CDR3 extends over 15 amino acids. Trimming cost V 6 bases and J 6 bases; bases outside gene matches: 7. Germline CDR1 reads PRHDT; CDR2 reads FYEKMQ (reference sequence). The CDR3 DNA is TGTGCCAGCAGTTCTAGCGGGAGGGCGTCCGATACGCAGTATTTT. The encoded protein is CASSSSGRASDTQYF.

J is TRBJ2-7 and V is TRBV5-8; D is unresolved. In germline, CDR1 is SGHTS, CDR2 YDEGEE. The CDR3 is 12 residues long. Trimming cost V 1 base and J 6 bases, with 8 bases left between them. CDR3 protein: CASSLREAEQYF. The CDR3, as DNA: TGTGCCAGCAGCTTGCGAGAGGCCGAGCAGTACTTC. Filled out from reference TRBV5-8 and TRBJ2-7, the complete variable domain reads EAGVTQSPTHLIKTRGQQATLRCSPISGHTSVYWYQQALGLGLQFLLWYDEGEERNRGNFPPRFSGRQFPNYSSELNVNALELEDSALYLCASSLREAEQYFGPGTRLTVT.